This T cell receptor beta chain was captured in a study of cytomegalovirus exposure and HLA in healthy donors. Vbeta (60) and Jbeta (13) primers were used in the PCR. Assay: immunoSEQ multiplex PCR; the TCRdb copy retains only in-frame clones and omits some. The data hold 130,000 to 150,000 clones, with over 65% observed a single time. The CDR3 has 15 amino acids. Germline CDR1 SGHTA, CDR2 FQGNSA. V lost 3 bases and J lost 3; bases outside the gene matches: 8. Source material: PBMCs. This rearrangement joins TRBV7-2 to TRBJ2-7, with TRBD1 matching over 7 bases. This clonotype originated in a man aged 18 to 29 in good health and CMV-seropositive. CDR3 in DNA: TGTGCCAGCAGCTTTGTCCGGGACAGAAACTACGAGCAGTACTTC. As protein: CASSFVRDRNYEQYF.